This TCR beta chain was retrieved from a study of PD-L1 blockade in urothelial cancer. Study at large: About 90% of the 29 patients were males with bladder-origin urothelial cancer. Analysis of the blood was performed 3 weeks (second dose) and 6 weeks after treatment start. Study observations and caveats: Where pretreatment blood TCR clonality fell below the median, better survival was predicted.

For this clone: The antigen is undetermined.

Germline-derived CDR1 and CDR2 are LGHNA and YSLEER. The V end lost 2 bases, the J end lost 12 bases, and 14 bases lay between the germline ends. The CDR3 loop spans 13 amino acids. Some clones are missing from TCRdb's copy, which holds only in-frame ones; the method was immunoSEQ multiplex PCR. The sample carries about 21,000 clones, nearly 90% recorded once. Source: PBMCs, taken around atezolizumab (anti-PD-L1) treatment. This chain connects TRBV4-3 to TRBJ2-4, with unresolved D. The source is an older woman with urothelial cancer. In nucleotides, the CDR3 is TGCGCCAGCAGCCAAATCAGGCTCAGGCCTCAGTACTTC. It codes for CASSQIRLRPQYF.